This TCR beta chain emerged from a study of blood T cells in healthy people across ages. The CDR3 contains 14 residues. A second roughly 7 to 11 cycle PCR used barcoded and J-beta primers. Any given sample supplied a minimum of 2.5 million CDR3-containing paired-end reads. MiXCR, applied by TCRdb to the 5' RACE reads, yields one record per CDR3 protein. The sample records 500,000 to 650,000 distinct CDR3 sequences, about 26% being singletons. The same data also contributed to another study, on T cells of mothers and their children. From that paper: Second-PCR amplification with M1S added sample barcodes and 2-4 random nucleotides.

V gene TRBV21-1 combines with J gene TRBJ2-5; the table's D call, TRBD2, was not checked against the DNA. TRBV21-1 is described as a pseudogene. The sequenced sample was blood. This receptor was identified in a boy younger than 10 in good health. The CDR3 DNA follows: TGTGCCAGCAGCAAGACGGGAGTTCAAGAGACCCAGTACTTC. Protein: CASSKTGVQETQYF.